This TCR beta chain was sequenced during a study of OX40 agonist ivuxolimab in advanced cancers. Germline-derived CDR1 and CDR2 are GTSNPN and SVGIG (reference sequence). Trimming cost V 0 bases and J 3 bases, with 12 bases left between them. The CDR3 totals 14 residues. Measured with immunoSEQ multiplex PCR; TCRdb has only the in-frame clones, and not every one. The table has around 140,000 clones, 75% to 95% seen once. The chain recombines TRBV30 with TRBJ2-7; D possibly uses TRBD1 or TRBD2 (5 bases each). The sample in question was CD4+ or CD8+ T cells sorted from blood, obtained in a trial of the OX40 agonist ivuxolimab. This TCR came from an adult with an advanced solid tumor such as melanoma, head and neck, liver or kidney cancer. The CDR3 DNA is TGTGCCTGGAGTGTTACCGGGGCAAACTACGAGCAGTACTTC. Translation gives CAWSVTGANYEQYF. Supplemented by reference TRBV30 and TRBJ2-7, the full variable domain reads SQTIHQWPATLVQPVGSPLSLECTVEGTSNPNLYWYRQAAGRGLQLLFYSVGIGQISSEVPQNLSASRPQDRQFILSSKKLLLSDSGFYLCAWSVTGANYEQYFGPGTRLTVT.